This T cell receptor (beta chain) was sequenced in a study of neoadjuvant anti-PD-1 for oral cavity cancer. Background on the study: Nivolumab at 3 mg/kg was mostly given biweekly, three to four doses, pre-surgery.

Assay: immunoSEQ multiplex PCR; the TCRdb copy retains only in-frame clones and omits some. This table has fewer than 15,000 clones, around three fifths appearing once. This CDR3 comprises 13 residues. The germline gives CDR1 ENHRY, CDR2 SYGVKD. V dropped 10 bases and J dropped 6; count of bases not matched to a gene: 8. Sequenced here: tumor tissue, sampled before nivolumab (anti-PD-1) treatment. The chain carries TRBV10-3 and TRBJ2-3; 9 bases fit TRBD1. This receptor was obtained from a person aged 40 to 85 with oral cavity squamous cell carcinoma. The CDR3 DNA follows: TGTGCCACTCAACAGGGGGCAACCGATACGCAGTATTTT. This gives the protein CATQQGATDTQYF.